Presented here are 25 T cell receptor beta chains from one specimen sequenced in a study of OX40 agonist ivuxolimab in advanced cancers. Measured with immunoSEQ multiplex PCR; TCRdb has only the in-frame clones, and not every one. Of 70,000 or so clones in the sample, 65% to 90% were seen once. The source material was CD4+ or CD8+ T cells sorted from blood, sampled in a trial of the OX40 agonist ivuxolimab. Receptors were obtained from an adult with an advanced solid tumor such as melanoma, head and neck, liver or kidney cancer.

The chain links TRBV28 to TRBJ1-1; 7 bases agree with TRBD1. J gave up 10 bases and V 8 bases, and 7 bases lay outside the gene matches. This CDR3 spans 11 amino acids. In germline, CDR1 is MDHEN, CDR2 SYDVKM. The chain's CDR3 is CASDDREGAFF. CDR3 DNA sequence: TGTGCCAGCGACGACAGGGAAGGAGCTTTCTTT.

V and J are TRBV19 and TRBJ1-2; D uncertain. Germline loops: CDR1 LNHDA, CDR2 SQIVND (reference sequence). The CDR3 totals 14 residues. V dropped 1 base and J dropped 4 bases, with 10 bases sitting between them. Here the CDR3 reads CASSIVEGFYGYTF. CDR3 DNA sequence: TGTGCCAGTAGTATAGTGGAGGGATTCTATGGCTACACCTTC.

The chain is built from TRBV7-3 and TRBJ2-3, with 9 bases matching TRBD2. Losses at the gene ends were 2 bases for V and 8 bases for J; bases not matched to a gene: 5. The CDR3 consists of 14 residues. Germline V CDR1 and CDR2: SGHTA, FQGTGA. The CDR3 here is CASSLLAGSSTQYF. CDR3 in DNA: TGTGCCAGCAGCTTACTAGCGGGGAGTTCTACGCAGTATTTT.

This chain uses TRBV18 with TRBJ2-6; D gene uncertain. Germline CDR1 KGHSH, CDR2 LQKENI. The germline V and J ends were trimmed by 3 bases and 0 bases, with 6 bases remaining between them. The CDR3 length is 15 residues. The CDR3 region has the DNA TGTGCCAGCTCACCTTCAAGCTCTGGGGCCAACGTCCTGACTTTC. It translates to CASSPSSSGANVLTF.

This chain uses TRBV11-2 with TRBJ1-2; possibly TRBD1 for D (6 bases). CDR1 SGHAT and CDR2 FQNNGV come from the germline V gene. The CDR3 spans 17 residues. V was trimmed by 0 bases and J by 4 bases, leaving 18 bases between them. This CDR3 is CASSLDALDRPLYGYTF. CDR3 nucleotide sequence: TGTGCCAGCAGCTTAGATGCACTCGACAGGCCCCTCTATGGCTACACCTTC.

The chain recombines TRBV6-5 with TRBJ1-2; 8 bases agree with TRBD1. There are 14 residues in the CDR3. J lost 4 bases, V lost 4 bases, and 5 bases had no gene match. The germline V gene encodes CDR1 MNHEY and CDR2 SVGAGI. The CDR3 protein is CASSSGTGLYGYTF. The CDR3 bases are TGTGCCAGCAGTTCCGGGACAGGACTCTATGGCTACACCTTC.

The V gene is TRBV7-2, the J gene TRBJ2-7, with no clear D. This CDR3 has 15 amino acids. The germline CDR1 and CDR2 sequences are SGHTA and FQGNSA. Between the trimmed V and J ends, which lost 1 base and 0 bases, there was a span of 10 bases. CDR3 protein: CASSLGLVSSYEQYF. In nucleotides, the CDR3 is TGTGCCAGCAGCTTAGGCCTAGTGAGCTCCTACGAGCAGTACTTC.

The rearrangement links TRBV5-4 to TRBJ1-1; tentatively, D is TRBD1 (6 bases). The CDR3 is 14 residues long. Trimming shortened V by 5 bases and J by 11 bases, and 22 bases separated the two germline ends. Looked up from germline, CDR1 is SGHNT and CDR2 is YYREEE (reference sequence). CDR3 in amino acids: CASRSNTGLITAFF. CDR3 nucleotide sequence: TGTGCCAGCAGGTCGAATACAGGGCTGATTACGGCTTTCTTT.

The chain employs TRBV18 and TRBJ1-1; D is uncertain. The CDR3 runs to 13 residues. Trimming removed 4 bases at V and 2 bases at J, with 8 bases between. The V gene's germline CDR1 is KGHSH and CDR2 LQKENI. The CDR3 reads CASSQGTNTEAFF. CDR3 in DNA: TGTGCCAGCTCACAGGGAACAAACACTGAAGCTTTCTTT.

This clone was seen a few times. The chain couples TRBV7-6 to TRBJ1-1; maybe TRBD1 (5 bases). CDR1 SGHVS and CDR2 FNYEAQ come from the germline V gene. This CDR3 spans 13 amino acids. V lost 8 bases, J lost 3 bases, and 13 bases lay in between. This chain's CDR3 is CASSRGMYTEAFF. CDR3 sequence (DNA): TGTGCCAGCTCGAGGGGCATGTACACTGAAGCTTTCTTT.

The chain joins TRBV18 to TRBJ1-2; D is ambiguous. Germline CDR1 and CDR2: KGHSH and LQKENI. V gave up 0 bases and J gave up 2 bases, with 7 bases separating them. CDR3 length: 14 residues. The DNA of the CDR3 is TGTGCCAGCTCACCACCCGGATCCAACTATGGCTACACCTTC. This encodes CASSPPGSNYGYTF.

The rearrangement joins TRBV6-5 to TRBJ2-3; D is perhaps TRBD2 (5 bases). Germline CDR1 and CDR2: MNHEY and SVGAGI. The CDR3 loop spans 13 amino acids. The V end was cut by 0 bases, the J end by 4 bases, with 5 bases between. As DNA, the CDR3 is TGTGCCAGCAGTTACTCGCGGGCAGATACGCAGTATTTT. This translates into CASSYSRADTQYF.

The chain carries TRBV5-4 and TRBJ1-2; D is perhaps TRBD1 (5 bases). The germline V and J ends were trimmed by 3 bases and 0 bases, with 15 bases remaining between them. Germline CDR1 reads SGHNT; CDR2 reads YYREEE (reference sequence). The length of the CDR3 is 16 residues. The CDR3 is CASSSILDKANYGYTF. CDR3 DNA: TGTGCCAGCAGCTCGATTTTGGACAAAGCTAACTATGGCTACACCTTC.

The chain is built from TRBV2 and TRBJ2-7; TRBD2 matches at 13 bases. Trimming cost V 7 bases and J 7 bases; bases outside gene matches: 10. The CDR3 extends over 15 amino acids. CDR1 is SNHLY, CDR2 FYNNEI, per germline. The CDR3 protein is CASNRLAGGQGEQYF. As DNA, the CDR3 is TGTGCCAGCAATCGACTAGCGGGGGGCCAGGGGGAGCAGTACTTC.

V usage is TRBV11-1 and J usage is TRBJ2-7, with 10 bases matching TRBD2. The J segment lost 1 base and the V segment lost 4 bases, leaving 4 bases of the junction unmatched. Germline loops: CDR1 SGHAT, CDR2 FQDESV (reference sequence). The CDR3 has 15 residues. The CDR3 spells CASSSSSGGSYEQYF. CDR3 DNA sequence: TGTGCCAGCAGCTCCTCTAGCGGGGGATCCTACGAGCAGTACTTC.

V is TRBV7-2 and J is TRBJ2-4; D is possibly TRBD2 (6 bases). Per germline, CDR1 SGHTA and CDR2 FQGNSA. Trimming stripped 7 bases from V and 6 bases from J, with 13 bases between. The CDR3 loop spans 13 amino acids. The CDR3 coding sequence is TGTGCCAGCACCCTTGGAGGGGCAAACATTCAGTACTTC. It codes for CASTLGGANIQYF.

This CDR3 is CASSKLGTRLGYTF. CDR3 bases: TGTGCCAGCAGCAAACTCGGTACAAGGCTGGGCTACACCTTC. The chain recombines TRBV21-1 with TRBJ1-2. TRBV21-1 is recorded as a pseudogene. The CDR3 has 14 amino acids.

This clone ranks as medium-sized (0.01 to 0.1%). The gene calls are TRBV19 and TRBJ1-5, with D unresolved. There are 14 residues in the CDR3. Per germline, CDR1 LNHDA and CDR2 SQIVND (reference sequence). V lost 3 bases and J lost 5, with 11 bases in between. CDR3 DNA: TGTGCCAGTAGTATTTGGGGTATGGATCAGCCCCAGCATTTT. Amino acids: CASSIWGMDQPQHF.

The J gene is TRBJ2-6, the V gene TRBV7-9; D is unclear. The CDR3 sequence is 15 residues long. Between the trimmed V and J ends, which lost 4 bases and 3 bases, there was a span of 10 bases. Germline V gene lookup returns CDR1 SEHNR and CDR2 FQNEAQ (reference sequence). CDR3 sequence reads: CASSSAWGGANVLTF. For the CDR3, the DNA is TGTGCCAGCAGCTCCGCCTGGGGTGGGGCCAACGTCCTGACTTTC.

The chain recombines TRBV7-2 with TRBJ2-3, with 10 nucleotides matching TRBD2. Losses at the gene ends were 3 bases for V and 2 bases for J; bases not matched to a gene: 2. CDR3 size: 15 residues. Germline lookup yields CDR1 SGHTA and CDR2 FQGNSA. CDR3 amino acids: CASSFSGGYTDTQYF. The CDR3 DNA reads TGTGCCAGCAGCTTTAGCGGGGGGTACACAGATACGCAGTATTTT.

This clone has only a few counts. This chain uses TRBV5-1 with TRBJ2-2; D gene ambiguous. Germline CDR1 and CDR2: SGHRS and YFSETQ. The germline V and J ends were trimmed by 0 bases and 0 bases, with 9 bases remaining between them. The CDR3 has 16 amino acids. CDR3: CASSLASPANTGELFF. CDR3 bases: TGCGCCAGCAGCTTGGCAAGTCCGGCGAACACCGGGGAGCTGTTTTTT.

This chain connects TRBV4-3 to TRBJ2-1; the D is unclear. Trimming removed 0 bases from V and 12 bases from J, with 12 bases in between. Germline CDR1 LGHNA, CDR2 YSLEER. The CDR3 covers 13 residues. In nucleotides, the CDR3 is TGCGCCAGCAGCCAAGATCAGTCCAGGCGGCAGTTCTTC. Amino acid sequence: CASSQDQSRRQFF.

The CDR3 is CASSVASSPETQYF. The CDR3 DNA reads as TGCGCCAGCAGCGTGGCTAGTTCCCCAGAGACCCAGTACTTC. The chain recombines TRBV5-1 with TRBJ2-5, with D unclear. With 4 bases removed from V and 4 bases from J, the gap between germline ends came to 14 bases. Germline assignment: CDR1 SGHRS and CDR2 YFSETQ. The CDR3 loop spans 14 amino acids. Supplemented by reference TRBV5-1 and TRBJ2-5, the full variable domain reads KAGVTQTPRYLIKTRGQQVTLSCSPISGHRSVSWYQQTPGQGLQFLFEYFSETQRNKGNFPGRFSGRQFSNSRSEMNVSTLELGDSALYLCASSVASSPETQYFGPGTRLLVL.

This clone occurred a few times. The J gene is TRBJ1-2, the V gene TRBV4-3; TRBD1 matches at 8 bases. The ends lost 3 bases at V and 7 bases at J; junction bases unmatched: 7. Looked up from germline, CDR1 is LGHNA and CDR2 is YSLEER. This CDR3 is 14 amino acids long. The CDR3 DNA reads as TGCGCCAGCAGCCAGGACAGGGTCAGGCGTGGCTACACCTTC. Translating gives CASSQDRVRRGYTF.

V is TRBV19 and J is TRBJ2-7; possibly TRBD2 for D (6 bases). The CDR3 sequence is 16 residues long. Germline assignment: CDR1 LNHDA and CDR2 SQIVND (reference sequence). V gave up 7 bases and J gave up 6 bases, with 25 bases separating them. Written as DNA, the CDR3 is TGTGCCAGTACCCCAGATAGGTGGAGGGGAAGTTCCGAGCAGTACTTC. As protein: CASTPDRWRGSSEQYF. The full variable domain, with the rest looked up from reference TRBV19 and TRBJ2-7, is DGGITQSPKYLFRKEGQNVTLSCEQNLNHDAMYWYRQDPGQGLRLIYYSQIVNDFQKGDIAEGYSVSREKKESFPLTVTSAQKNPTAFYLCASTPDRWRGSSEQYFGPGTRLTVT.